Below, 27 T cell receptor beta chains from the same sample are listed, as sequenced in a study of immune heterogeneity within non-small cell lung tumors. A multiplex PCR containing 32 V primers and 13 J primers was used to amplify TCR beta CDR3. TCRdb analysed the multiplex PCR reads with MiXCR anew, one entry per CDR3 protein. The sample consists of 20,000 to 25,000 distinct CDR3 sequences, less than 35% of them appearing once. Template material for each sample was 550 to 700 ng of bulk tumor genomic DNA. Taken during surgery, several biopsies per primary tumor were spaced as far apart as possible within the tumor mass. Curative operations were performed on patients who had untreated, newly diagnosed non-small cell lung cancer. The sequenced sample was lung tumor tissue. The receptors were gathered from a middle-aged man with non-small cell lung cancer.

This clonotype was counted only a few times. Here the CDR3 DNA reads TGTGCCAGCAGCGTACGGCCGGCCTACGAGCAGTACTTC. It translates to CASSVRPAYEQYF. The chain combines TRBV9 with TRBJ2-7; D is undetermined. This CDR3 spans 13 amino acids. CDR1 and CDR2 (germline): SGDLS, YYNGEE. Trimming stripped 1 base from V and 2 bases from J, with 7 bases between.

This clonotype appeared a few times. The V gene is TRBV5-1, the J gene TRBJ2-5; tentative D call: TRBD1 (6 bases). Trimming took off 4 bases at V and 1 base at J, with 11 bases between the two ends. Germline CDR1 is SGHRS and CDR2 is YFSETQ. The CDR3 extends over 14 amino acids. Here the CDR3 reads CASSPGQFQETQYF. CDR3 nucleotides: TGCGCCAGCAGCCCCGGACAGTTCCAAGAGACCCAGTACTTC.

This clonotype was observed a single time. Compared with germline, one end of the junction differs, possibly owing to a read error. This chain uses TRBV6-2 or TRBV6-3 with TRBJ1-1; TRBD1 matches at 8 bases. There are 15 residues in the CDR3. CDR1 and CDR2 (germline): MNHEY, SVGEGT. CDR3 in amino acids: CASSYSRTGPTEALF. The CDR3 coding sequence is TGTGCCAGCAGTTACTCGAGGACAGGGCCGACTGAAGCCCTCTTT.

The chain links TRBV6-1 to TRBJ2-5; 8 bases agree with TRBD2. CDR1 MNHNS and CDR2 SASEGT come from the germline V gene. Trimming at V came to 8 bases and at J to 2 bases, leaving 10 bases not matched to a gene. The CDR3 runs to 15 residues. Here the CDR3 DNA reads TGTGCCAGCGTTCCCTTACTAGCGGCTCAAGAGACCCAGTACTTC. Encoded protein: CASVPLLAAQETQYF.

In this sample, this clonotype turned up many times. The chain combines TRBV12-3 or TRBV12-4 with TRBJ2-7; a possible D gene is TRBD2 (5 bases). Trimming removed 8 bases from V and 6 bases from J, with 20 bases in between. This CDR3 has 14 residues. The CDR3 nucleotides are TGTGCCAGCTCTCTGAGTGCCGAGGCGGGCGAGCAGTACTTC. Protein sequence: CASSLSAEAGEQYF.

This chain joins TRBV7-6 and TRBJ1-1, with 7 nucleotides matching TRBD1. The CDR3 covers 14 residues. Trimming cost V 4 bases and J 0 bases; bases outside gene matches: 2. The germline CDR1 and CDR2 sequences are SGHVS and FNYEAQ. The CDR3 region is CASSSGQLNTEAFF. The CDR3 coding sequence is TGTGCCAGCAGCTCGGGACAGCTGAACACTGAAGCTTTCTTT. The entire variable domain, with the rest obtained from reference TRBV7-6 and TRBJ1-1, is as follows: GAGVSQSPRYKVTKRGQDVALRCDPISGHVSLYWYRQALGQGPEFLTYFNYEAQQDKSGLPNDRFSAERPEGSISTLTIQRTEQRDSAMYRCASSSGQLNTEAFFGQGTRLTVV.

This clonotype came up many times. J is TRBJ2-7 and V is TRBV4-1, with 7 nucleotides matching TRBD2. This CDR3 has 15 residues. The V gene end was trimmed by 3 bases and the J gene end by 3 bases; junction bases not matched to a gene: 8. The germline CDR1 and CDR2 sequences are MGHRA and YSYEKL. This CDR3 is CASSHEVGGYYEQYF. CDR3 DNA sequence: TGCGCCAGCAGCCATGAGGTGGGAGGGTACTACGAGCAGTACTTC.

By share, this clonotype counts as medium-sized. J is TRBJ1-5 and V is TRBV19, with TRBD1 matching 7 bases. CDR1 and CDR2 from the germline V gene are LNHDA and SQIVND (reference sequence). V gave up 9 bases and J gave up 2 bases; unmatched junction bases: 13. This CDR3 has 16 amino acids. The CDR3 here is CASLTGSWDGNQPQHF. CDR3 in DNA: TGTGCCAGCCTGACAGGGTCTTGGGACGGCAATCAGCCCCAGCATTTT.

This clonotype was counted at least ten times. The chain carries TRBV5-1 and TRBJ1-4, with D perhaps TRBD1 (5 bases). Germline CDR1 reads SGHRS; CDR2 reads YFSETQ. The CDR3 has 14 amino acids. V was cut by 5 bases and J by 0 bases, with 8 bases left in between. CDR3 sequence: CASRSGPTNEKLFF. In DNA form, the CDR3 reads TGCGCCAGCAGATCGGGACCAACTAATGAAAAACTGTTTTTT.

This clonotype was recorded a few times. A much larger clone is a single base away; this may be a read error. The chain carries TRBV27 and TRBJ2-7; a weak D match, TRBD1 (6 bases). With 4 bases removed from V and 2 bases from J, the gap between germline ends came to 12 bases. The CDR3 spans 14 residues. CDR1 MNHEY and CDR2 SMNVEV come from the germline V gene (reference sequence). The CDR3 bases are TGTGCCAGCAGTTGTAAGGGGGTGGCCTACGAGCAGTACTTC. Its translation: CASSCKGVAYEQYF.

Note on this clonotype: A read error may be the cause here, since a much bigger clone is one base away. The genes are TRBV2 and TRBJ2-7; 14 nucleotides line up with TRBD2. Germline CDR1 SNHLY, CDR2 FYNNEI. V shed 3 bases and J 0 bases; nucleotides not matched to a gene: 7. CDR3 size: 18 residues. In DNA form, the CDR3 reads TGTGCCAGCAGTGATCGGACTAGCGGGAGGTCAGGCTCCTACGAGCAGTACTTC. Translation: CASSDRTSGRSGSYEQYF.

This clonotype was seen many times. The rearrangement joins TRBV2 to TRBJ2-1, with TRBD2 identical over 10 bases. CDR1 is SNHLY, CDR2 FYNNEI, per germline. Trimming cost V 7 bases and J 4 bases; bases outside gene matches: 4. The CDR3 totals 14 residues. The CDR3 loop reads CASKAGGLYNEQFF. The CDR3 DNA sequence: TGTGCCAGCAAAGCGGGAGGGTTATACAATGAGCAGTTCTTC.

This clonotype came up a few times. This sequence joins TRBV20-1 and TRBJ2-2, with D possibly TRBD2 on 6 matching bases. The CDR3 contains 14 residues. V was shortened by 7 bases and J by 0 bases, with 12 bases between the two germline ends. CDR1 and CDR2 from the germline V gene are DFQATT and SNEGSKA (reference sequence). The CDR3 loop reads CSGRDLTNTGELFF. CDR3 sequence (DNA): TGCAGTGGGCGGGACCTAACGAACACCGGGGAGCTGTTTTTT.

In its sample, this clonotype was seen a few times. The CDR3 DNA is TGTGCCAGCAGCCCGGACCCTGACACCGGGGAGCTGTTTTTT. This encodes CASSPDPDTGELFF. The genes are TRBV14 and TRBJ2-2; D is unclear. The CDR3 extends over 14 amino acids. In germline, CDR1 is SGHDN, CDR2 FVKESK. Trimming removed 4 bases from V and 3 bases from J, with 9 bases in between.

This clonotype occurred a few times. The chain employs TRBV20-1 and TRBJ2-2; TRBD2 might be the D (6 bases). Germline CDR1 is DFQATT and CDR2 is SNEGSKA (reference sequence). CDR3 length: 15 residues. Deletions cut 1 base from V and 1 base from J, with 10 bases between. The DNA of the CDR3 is TGCAGTGCTAGAGGATCTAGCGTGAACACCGGGGAGCTGTTTTTT. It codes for CSARGSSVNTGELFF.

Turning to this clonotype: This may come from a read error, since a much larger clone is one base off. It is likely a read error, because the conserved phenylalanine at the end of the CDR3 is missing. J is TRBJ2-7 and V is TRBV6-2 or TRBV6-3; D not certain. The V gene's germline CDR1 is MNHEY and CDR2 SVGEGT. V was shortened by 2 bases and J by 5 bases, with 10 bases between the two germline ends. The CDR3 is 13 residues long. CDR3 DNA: TGTGCCAGCAGTTACAGGACGGGCAACGAGCAGTACTCC. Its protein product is CASSYRTGNEQYS.

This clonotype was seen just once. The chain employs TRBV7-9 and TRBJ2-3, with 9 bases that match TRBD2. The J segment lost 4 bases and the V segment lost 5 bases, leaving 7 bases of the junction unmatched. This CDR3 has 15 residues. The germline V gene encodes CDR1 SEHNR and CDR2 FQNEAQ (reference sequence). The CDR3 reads CASSTSGLAADTQYF. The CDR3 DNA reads TGTGCCAGCAGCACCTCGGGACTAGCAGCAGATACGCAGTATTTT.

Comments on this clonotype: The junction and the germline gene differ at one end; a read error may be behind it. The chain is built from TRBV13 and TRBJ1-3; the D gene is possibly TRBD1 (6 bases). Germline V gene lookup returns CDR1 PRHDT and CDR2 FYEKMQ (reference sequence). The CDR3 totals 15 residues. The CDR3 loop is CTSSLGAGSGDNIYF. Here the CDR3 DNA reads TGTACCAGCAGCTTAGGAGCGGGGTCGGGGGACAACATATATTTT.

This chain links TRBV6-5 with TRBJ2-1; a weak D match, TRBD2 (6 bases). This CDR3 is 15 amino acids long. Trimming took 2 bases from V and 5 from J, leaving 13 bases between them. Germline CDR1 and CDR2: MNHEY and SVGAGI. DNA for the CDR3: TGTGCCAGCAGTTACGGGGACGCGGGAAACAATGAGCAGTTCTTC. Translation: CASSYGDAGNNEQFF.

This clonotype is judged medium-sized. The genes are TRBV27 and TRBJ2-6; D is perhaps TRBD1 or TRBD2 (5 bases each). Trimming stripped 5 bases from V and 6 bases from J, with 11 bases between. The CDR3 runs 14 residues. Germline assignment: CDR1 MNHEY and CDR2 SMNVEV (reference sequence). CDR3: CASSVGPSANVLTF. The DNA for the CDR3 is TGTGCCAGCAGTGTGGGACCCTCGGCCAACGTCCTGACTTTC.

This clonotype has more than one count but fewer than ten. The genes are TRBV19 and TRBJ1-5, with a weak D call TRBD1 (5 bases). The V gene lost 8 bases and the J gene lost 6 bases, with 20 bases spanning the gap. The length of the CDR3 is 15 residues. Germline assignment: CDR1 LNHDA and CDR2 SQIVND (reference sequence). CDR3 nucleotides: TGTGCCAGTCTGGGTACGGGGCGTTGGTGTCAGCCCCAGCATTTT. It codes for CASLGTGRWCQPQHF.

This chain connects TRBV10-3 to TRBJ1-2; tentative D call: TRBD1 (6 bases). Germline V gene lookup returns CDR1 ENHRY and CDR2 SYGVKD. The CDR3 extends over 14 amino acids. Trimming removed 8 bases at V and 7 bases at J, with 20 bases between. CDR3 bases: TGTGCCATCGCCACGGGGACATGGGAAGGTGGCTACACCTTC. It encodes CAIATGTWEGGYTF.

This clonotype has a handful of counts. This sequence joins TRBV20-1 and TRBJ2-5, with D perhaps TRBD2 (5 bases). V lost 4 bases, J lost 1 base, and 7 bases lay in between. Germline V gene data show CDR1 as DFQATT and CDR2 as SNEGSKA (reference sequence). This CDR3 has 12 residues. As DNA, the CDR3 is TGCAGTGCTATGCGGGCCCAAGAGACCCAGTACTTC. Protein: CSAMRAQETQYF.

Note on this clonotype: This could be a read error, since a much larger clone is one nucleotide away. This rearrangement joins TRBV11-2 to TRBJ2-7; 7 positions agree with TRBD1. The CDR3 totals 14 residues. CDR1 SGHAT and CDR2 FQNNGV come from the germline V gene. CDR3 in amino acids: CASSLDRVSYEQNF. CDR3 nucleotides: TGTGCCAGCAGCCTCGACAGGGTTTCCTACGAGCAGAACTTC. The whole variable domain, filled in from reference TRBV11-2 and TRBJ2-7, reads EAGVAQSPRYKIIEKRQSVAFWCNPISGHATLYWYQQILGQGPKLLIQFQNNGVVDDSQLPKDRFSAERLKGVDSTLKIQPAKLEDSAVYLCASSLDRVSYEQNFGPGTRLTVT.

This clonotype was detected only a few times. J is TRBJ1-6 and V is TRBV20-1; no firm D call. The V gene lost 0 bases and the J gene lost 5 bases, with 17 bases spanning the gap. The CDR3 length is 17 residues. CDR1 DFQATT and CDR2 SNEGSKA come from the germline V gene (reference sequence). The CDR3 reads CSARDSMTGSNNSPLHF. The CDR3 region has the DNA TGCAGTGCTAGAGACTCTATGACGGGGAGTAATAATTCACCCCTCCACTTT.

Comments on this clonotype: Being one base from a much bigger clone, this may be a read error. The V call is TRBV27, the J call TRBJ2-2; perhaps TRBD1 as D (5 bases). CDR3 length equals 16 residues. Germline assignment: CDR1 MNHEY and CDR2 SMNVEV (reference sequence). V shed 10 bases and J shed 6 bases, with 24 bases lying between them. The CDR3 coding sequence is TGTGCCACCAGCCACCGGACAAACCAACGACCCGGGGAGCTGTTTTTT. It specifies CATSHRTNQRPGELFF.

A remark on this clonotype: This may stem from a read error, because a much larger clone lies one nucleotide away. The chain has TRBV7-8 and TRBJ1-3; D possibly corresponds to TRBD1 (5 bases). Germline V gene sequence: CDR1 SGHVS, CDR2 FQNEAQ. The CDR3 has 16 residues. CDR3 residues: CAGSSWDASSGNTIYF. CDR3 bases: TGTGCCGGCAGCTCATGGGACGCTTCCTCTGGAAACACCATATATTTT.